This TCR beta chain was obtained from a study of T cells after yellow fever vaccination. Germline V lookup: CDR1 LNHNV, CDR2 YYDKDF (reference sequence). CDR3 length equals 13 residues. Trimming removed 5 bases from V and 5 bases from J, with 10 bases in between. In regard to this clonotype: Its matching antigen is unknown.

Study findings and constraints: Weaker overall was a secondary response that nonetheless peaked faster, on day 5 versus 15. Among primary-vaccination clones, most reappeared after the booster, at approximately 97% for CD4 and 85% to 90% for CD8. Clonotypes found in both CD4 and CD8 compartments made up a small share.

Researchers made TCR cDNA using 5'RACE template switching, and this step added a universal primer site and UMIs. TCRdb fed the 5' RACE reads into MiXCR, producing one record per CDR3 protein. The sample lists more than 450,000 distinct CDR3 sequences, 21% occurring once. This clonotype was sampled from a man between 18 and 29 years old who received the YFV17D yellow fever vaccine. The chain couples TRBV15 to TRBJ2-1; D gene unclear. Sequenced here: PBMCs, sampled around 3 weeks after the first yellow fever vaccination. The CDR3 DNA follows: TGTGCCACCAGCCGCGGTTGGAACAATGAGCAGTTCTTC. Protein sequence: CATSRGWNNEQFF.